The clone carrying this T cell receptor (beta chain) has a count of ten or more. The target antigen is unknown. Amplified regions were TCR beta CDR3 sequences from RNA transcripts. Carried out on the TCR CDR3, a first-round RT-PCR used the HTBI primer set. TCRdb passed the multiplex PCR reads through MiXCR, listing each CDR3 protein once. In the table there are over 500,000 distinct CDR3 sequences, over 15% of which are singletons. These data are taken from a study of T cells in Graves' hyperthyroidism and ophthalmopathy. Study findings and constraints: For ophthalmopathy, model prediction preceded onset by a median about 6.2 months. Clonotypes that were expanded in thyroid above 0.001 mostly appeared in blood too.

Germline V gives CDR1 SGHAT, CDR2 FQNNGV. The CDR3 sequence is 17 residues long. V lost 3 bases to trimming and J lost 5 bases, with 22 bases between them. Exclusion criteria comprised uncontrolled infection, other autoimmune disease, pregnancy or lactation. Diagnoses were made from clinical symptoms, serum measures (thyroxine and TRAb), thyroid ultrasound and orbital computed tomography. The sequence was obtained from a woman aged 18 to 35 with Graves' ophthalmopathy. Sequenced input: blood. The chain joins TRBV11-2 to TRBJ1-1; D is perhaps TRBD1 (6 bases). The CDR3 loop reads CASSFSMDRQGWTEAFF. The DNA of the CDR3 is TGTGCCAGCAGCTTTTCCATGGACAGACAAGGTTGGACTGAAGCTTTCTTT.